The 20 T cell receptor beta chains presented below share a single source sample, sequenced in a study of T cell responses to AZD1222 COVID-19 vaccine. TCRdb keeps only in-frame clones here, not all; method: immunoSEQ multiplex PCR. This sample has about 150,000 clones; approximately 90% occur once, and the top ten carry about 2%. The sequencing used peripheral blood, collected on day 0 of AZD1222 vaccination. These receptors originate from an adult in good health.

The J gene is TRBJ1-1, the V gene TRBV5-1; D ambiguous. Between the trimmed V and J ends, which lost 5 bases and 2 bases, there was a span of 13 bases. From germline, CDR1 is SGHRS and CDR2 YFSETQ. The length of the CDR3 is 14 residues. Written as DNA, the CDR3 is TGCGCCAGCAGGGGCACAACCCTTAACACTGAAGCTTTCTTT. As protein: CASRGTTLNTEAFF.

V is TRBV2 and J is TRBJ1-5; D is undetermined. The ends were cut back, 5 bases at V and 1 base at J, with 9 bases in the middle. Germline loops: CDR1 SNHLY, CDR2 FYNNEI. This CDR3 has 14 amino acids. The CDR3 DNA sequence: TGTGCCAGCAGTACCGGGGTGAGCAATCAGCCCCAGCATTTT. It codes for CASSTGVSNQPQHF.

This clone was found a few times. The CDR3 bases are TGTGCCAGCAGTGACTCTCACCGGGTTTCGTACAATGAGCAGTTCTTC. Its translation: CASSDSHRVSYNEQFF. The J gene is TRBJ2-1, the V gene TRBV6-4; D is unresolved. This CDR3 is built from 16 residues. CDR1 MRHNA and CDR2 SNTAGT come from the germline V gene. Trimming removed 0 bases from V and 4 bases from J, with 13 bases in between.

This sequence joins TRBV10-3 and TRBJ2-2; tentative D call: TRBD2 (7 bases). Germline V gene sequence: CDR1 ENHRY, CDR2 SYGVKD. There are 15 residues in the CDR3. V was shortened by 6 bases and J by 3 bases, with 14 bases between the two germline ends. CDR3 amino acids: CAISPWEGDTGELFF. The DNA for the CDR3 is TGTGCCATCAGCCCCTGGGAGGGGGACACCGGGGAGCTGTTTTTT.

The rearrangement uses TRBV11-1 and TRBJ1-2; 9 bases align to TRBD1. The CDR3 covers 13 residues. The V gene end was trimmed by 5 bases and the J gene end by 8 bases; junction bases not matched to a gene: 6. From germline, CDR1 is SGHAT and CDR2 FQDESV (reference sequence). CDR3 bases: TGTGCCAGCAGCAGGGGACAGGGATACGGCTACACCTTC. Amino acid sequence: CASSRGQGYGYTF.

This clone appeared a single time. The rearrangement uses TRBV28 and TRBJ1-2; D is possibly TRBD1 (5 bases). The V gene's germline CDR1 is MDHEN and CDR2 SYDVKM. V lost 5 bases and J 3 bases, leaving 10 bases between the germline ends. The CDR3 loop spans 13 amino acids. CDR3 DNA sequence: TGTGCCAGCAGTCTTAAGGGGTACTATGGCTACACCTTC. Residues: CASSLKGYYGYTF.

The chain couples TRBV30 to TRBJ2-7; 8 bases agree with TRBD2. V gave up 7 bases and J gave up 3 bases; unmatched junction bases: 14. Germline lookup yields CDR1 GTSNPN and CDR2 SVGIG (reference sequence). CDR3 size: 15 residues. The CDR3 is CAYISVASGFYEQYF. CDR3 coding DNA: TGTGCCTATATATCCGTGGCTAGCGGGTTCTACGAGCAGTACTTC.

J is TRBJ2-1 and V is TRBV19, with TRBD1 as a possible D gene (5 bases). V was pared by 7 bases and J by 1 base, with 11 bases between. Per the germline V gene, CDR1 is LNHDA and CDR2 is SQIVND (reference sequence). The CDR3 has 14 residues. In nucleotides, the CDR3 is TGTGCCAGTACAGGTGCAGGGTCCTACAATGAGCAGTTCTTC. It is translated as CASTGAGSYNEQFF.

The chain is built from TRBV30 and TRBJ1-2; D unresolved. Germline CDR1 GTSNPN, CDR2 SVGIG (reference sequence). The V gene lost 0 bases and the J gene lost 5 bases, with 16 bases spanning the gap. The CDR3 covers 15 residues. CDR3 DNA sequence: TGTGCCTGGAGTGTGATAAACCTCTTGGGGTATGGCTACACCTTC. This codes for CAWSVINLLGYGYTF.

The genes are TRBV2 and TRBJ2-3; 8 bases map to TRBD2. The V segment lost 4 bases and the J segment 4 bases; nucleotides outside the gene matches: 10. Germline V gene sequence: CDR1 SNHLY, CDR2 FYNNEI. CDR3 length: 16 amino acids. The CDR3 nucleotides are TGTGCCAGCAGTGTTCGACTAGCGCCCTCCCCAGATACGCAGTATTTT. Translated: CASSVRLAPSPDTQYF.

This clone was seen a single time. The genes are TRBV6-5 and TRBJ2-7; TRBD1 matches at 8 bases. Trimming cost V 8 bases and J 1 base; bases outside gene matches: 4. Germline CDR1 reads MNHEY; CDR2 reads SVGAGI. The CDR3 loop spans 13 amino acids. The chain's CDR3 is CASVGQESYEQYF. Written as DNA, the CDR3 is TGTGCCAGCGTGGGACAGGAGTCCTACGAGCAGTACTTC.

This chain joins TRBV18 and TRBJ1-3; D not certain. The CDR3 totals 15 residues. Germline CDR1 reads KGHSH; CDR2 reads LQKENI. V lost 6 bases to trimming and J lost 4 bases, with 16 bases between them. CDR3 protein: CASSPDRPSGNTIYF. CDR3 DNA: TGTGCCAGCTCGCCTGATAGACCGTCCGGAAACACCATATATTTT.

The rearrangement uses TRBV6-4 and TRBJ2-1; no definite D call. V dropped 0 bases and J dropped 9 bases, with 9 bases sitting between them. This CDR3 region has 13 residues. Germline CDR1 MRHNA, CDR2 SNTAGT. The CDR3 loop is CASSDSVLSEQFF. The CDR3 region has the DNA TGTGCCAGCAGTGACTCAGTTTTAAGTGAGCAGTTCTTC.

This rearrangement joins TRBV3-1 (or the pseudogene TRBV3-2) to TRBJ1-5, with D possibly being TRBD1 (5 bases). Trimming pared 4 bases from V and 4 bases from J, leaving 11 bases between. The CDR3 runs to 14 residues. CDR1 is LGHDT, CDR2 YNNKEL, per germline (reference sequence). The CDR3 reads CASSLRQSNQPQHF. Written as DNA, the CDR3 is TGTGCCAGCAGCCTAAGACAGTCAAATCAGCCCCAGCATTTT.

The chain is built from TRBV5-1 and TRBJ1-2; D gene unclear. The CDR3 contains 13 residues. V lost 2 bases, J lost 4 bases, and 9 bases lay in between. The germline gives CDR1 SGHRS, CDR2 YFSETQ. This CDR3 reads CASSFGEVYGYTF. CDR3 bases: TGCGCCAGCAGCTTCGGGGAGGTCTATGGCTACACCTTC.

V and J are TRBV5-1 and TRBJ1-1; D call uncertain. Trimming removed 1 base at V and 4 bases at J, with 17 bases between. The CDR3 consists of 16 residues. Germline V gives CDR1 SGHRS, CDR2 YFSETQ. The CDR3 loop reads CASSLLSQTVGTEAFF. Here the CDR3 DNA reads TGCGCCAGCAGCTTGTTGAGTCAAACCGTGGGCACTGAAGCTTTCTTT.

The rearrangement uses TRBV27 and TRBJ1-2; D remains ambiguous. Germline assignment: CDR1 MNHEY and CDR2 SMNVEV (reference sequence). Trimming shortened V by 3 bases and J by 0 bases, and 8 bases separated the two germline ends. This CDR3 spans 14 amino acids. Here the CDR3 DNA reads TGTGCCAGCAGTTTCGCAGAATCTAACTATGGCTACACCTTC. The encoded protein is CASSFAESNYGYTF.

The chain carries TRBV12-3 or TRBV12-4 and TRBJ1-3; no definite D call. This CDR3 has 12 amino acids. V was pared by 1 base and J by 7 bases, with 5 bases between. The CDR3 loop reads CASSLGRNTIYF. In DNA, the CDR3 is TGTGCCAGCAGTTTAGGCCGGAACACCATATATTTT.

The V call is TRBV9, the J call TRBJ1-2; D gene unclear. V was pared by 2 bases and J by 6 bases, with 8 bases between. Germline CDR1 and CDR2: SGDLS and YYNGEE. This CDR3 spans 12 amino acids. The CDR3 protein is CASSVDSDGYTF. CDR3 nucleotide sequence: TGTGCCAGCAGCGTGGATAGTGATGGCTACACCTTC. The variable domain in full, with the rest retrieved from reference TRBV9 and TRBJ1-2, is DSGVTQTPKHLITATGQRVTLRCSPRSGDLSVYWYQQSLDQGLQFLIQYYNGEERAKGNILERFSAQQFPDLHSELNLSSLELGDSALYFCASSVDSDGYTFGSGTRLTVV.

The chain employs TRBV4-1 and TRBJ1-2; 8 positions match TRBD1. Germline CDR1 is MGHRA and CDR2 is YSYEKL. Trimming took 1 base from V and 4 from J; bases not matched to a gene: 5. The CDR3 loop spans 15 amino acids. The CDR3 sequence: CASSQVQGAGYGYTF. The DNA of the CDR3 is TGCGCCAGCAGCCAAGTCCAGGGGGCGGGCTATGGCTACACCTTC.